The source of this T cell receptor (beta chain) is a study of blood T cell repertoires in COVID-19. Across the study: Samples of COVID-19 (acute and convalescent) were obtained from the United States, Italy and Spain. Nucleic acid was either cDNA or gDNA, and it came from T cells, B-cell-depleted T cells, or PBMCs.

Original data processing: Amplification with reference gene primers provided the estimates of nucleated cell counts. Data came from immunoSEQ multiplex PCR; TCRdb stores just in-frame clones and leaves some out. The V and J calls and clone size are taken from that table; D and trimming were inferred from the DNA. This table has hundreds of thousands of clones, 90% appearing once. The CDR3 is 17 residues long. V shed 3 bases and J 4 bases; nucleotides not matched to a gene: 14. CDR1 is MNHEY, CDR2 SMNVEV, per germline (reference sequence). The study drew participants aged 18 to 89 years from about two dozen US areas.

The chain employs TRBV27 and TRBJ1-2, with TRBD1 identical over 7 bases. Material: PBMCs or T cells enriched from blood (not recorded which). The TCR originated in a woman aged 18-29 years with acute COVID-19. The CDR3 here is CASSFWRGPSLSYGYTF. CDR3 sequence (DNA): TGTGCCAGCAGTTTTTGGAGGGGGCCAAGTTTGAGCTATGGCTACACCTTC.